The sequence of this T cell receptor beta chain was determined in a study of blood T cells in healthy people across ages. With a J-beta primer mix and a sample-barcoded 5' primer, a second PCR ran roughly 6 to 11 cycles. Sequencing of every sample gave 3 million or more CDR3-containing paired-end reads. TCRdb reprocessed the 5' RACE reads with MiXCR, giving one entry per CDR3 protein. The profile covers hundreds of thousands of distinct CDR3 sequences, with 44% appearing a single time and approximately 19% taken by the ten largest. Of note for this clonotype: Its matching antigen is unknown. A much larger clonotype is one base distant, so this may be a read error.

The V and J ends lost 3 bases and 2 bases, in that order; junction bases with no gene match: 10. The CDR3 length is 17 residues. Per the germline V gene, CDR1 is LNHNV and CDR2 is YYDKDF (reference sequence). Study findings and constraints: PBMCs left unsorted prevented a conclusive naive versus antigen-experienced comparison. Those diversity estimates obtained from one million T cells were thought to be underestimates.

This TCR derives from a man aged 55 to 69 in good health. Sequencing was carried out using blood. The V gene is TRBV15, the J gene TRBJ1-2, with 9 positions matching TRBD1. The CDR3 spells CATSREVRTGANYGYTF. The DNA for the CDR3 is TGTGCCACCAGCAGGGAGGTTCGGACAGGGGCAAACTATGGCTACACCTTC.